Shown below are 26 T cell receptor beta chains from a single sample sequenced in a study of T cell responses to AZD1222 COVID-19 vaccine. The repertoire was sequenced with immunoSEQ multiplex PCR; TCRdb's copy has only in-frame clones and lacks some. The sample has 100,000 to 150,000 clones, around 89% seen once. This specimen consisted of peripheral blood, obtained on day 0 of AZD1222 vaccination. Every receptor here comes from an adult in good health.

The chain has TRBV11-2 and TRBJ2-7; D is unresolved. Germline CDR1 is SGHAT and CDR2 is FQNNGV. The CDR3 contains 14 residues. V lost 1 base and J lost 0, with 7 bases in between. The CDR3 region is CASSLGDHSYEQYF. CDR3 DNA sequence: TGTGCCAGCAGCTTAGGCGACCACTCCTACGAGCAGTACTTC.

This chain connects TRBV19 to TRBJ2-3, with D unresolved. Germline V gene sequence: CDR1 LNHDA, CDR2 SQIVND (reference sequence). Trimming took off 5 bases at V and 4 bases at J, with 13 bases between the two ends. The length of the CDR3 is 14 residues. The CDR3, as DNA: TGTGCCAGTAGTCCCTCGACCCCGGCAGATACGCAGTATTTT. Translation: CASSPSTPADTQYF.

V usage is TRBV18 and J usage is TRBJ2-5; unclear D gene. The V end lost 0 bases, the J end lost 2 bases, and 10 bases lay between the germline ends. Germline V gene lookup returns CDR1 KGHSH and CDR2 LQKENI. The CDR3 extends over 15 amino acids. The CDR3 DNA reads TGTGCCAGCTCACCACCGTTAGTCTCTCAAGAGACCCAGTACTTC. This sequence encodes CASSPPLVSQETQYF.

The rearrangement links TRBV24-1 to TRBJ2-2; the D call may be TRBD1 or TRBD2 (5 bases each). The CDR3 extends over 15 amino acids. The V gene lost 9 bases and the J gene lost 2 bases, with 15 bases spanning the gap. CDR1 KGHDR and CDR2 SFDVKD come from the germline V gene. This CDR3 reads CATRQGTANTGELFF. The CDR3 DNA sequence: TGTGCCACCCGCCAAGGGACCGCTAACACCGGGGAGCTGTTTTTT.

This clone is a singleton in its sample. This rearrangement joins TRBV6-5 to TRBJ1-4, with a weak D call TRBD1 (5 bases). The CDR3 is 14 residues long. CDR1 and CDR2 (germline): MNHEY, SVGAGI. V gave up 9 bases and J gave up 4 bases, with 15 bases separating them. The CDR3 loop is CASKAGTLNEKLFF. CDR3 DNA sequence: TGTGCCAGTAAGGCAGGGACCCTTAATGAAAAACTGTTTTTT.

The CDR3 protein is CASSLDPRLAGALFHEQFF. Written as DNA, the CDR3 is TGTGCCAGCAGCTTAGACCCCCGACTAGCGGGGGCCCTCTTTCATGAGCAGTTCTTC. V gene TRBV11-3 combines with J gene TRBJ2-1; 12 nucleotides agree with TRBD2. Germline V gene lookup returns CDR1 SGHNT and CDR2 YENEEA. The junction had 14 bases not matched to a gene; V was cut back by 0 bases and J by 8 bases. The CDR3 is made up of 19 amino acids.

J is TRBJ1-5 and V is TRBV9; possibly TRBD1 for D (6 bases). Germline assignment: CDR1 SGDLS and CDR2 YYNGEE. Trimming pared 4 bases from V and 1 base from J, leaving 9 bases between. The CDR3 spans 14 residues. CDR3 nucleotide sequence: TGTGCCAGCAGCATTGGACAGAGCAATCAGCCCCAGCATTTT. Amino acid sequence: CASSIGQSNQPQHF.

J is TRBJ1-4 and V is TRBV14; the D gene is possibly TRBD1 (6 bases). Trimming left V 2 bases short and J 7 bases short, with 20 bases between. The CDR3 loop spans 17 amino acids. Per germline, CDR1 SGHDN and CDR2 FVKESK. CDR3 sequence: CASSQPGTLLMGEKLFF. CDR3 nucleotides: TGTGCCAGCAGCCAACCCGGGACACTCCTGATGGGTGAAAAACTGTTTTTT.

CDR3 sequence reads: CASSVGGTANTGELFF. Written as DNA, the CDR3 is TGTGCCAGCAGCGTAGGGGGGACCGCGAACACCGGGGAGCTGTTTTTT. The V and J genes are TRBV9 and TRBJ2-2; D might be TRBD1 or TRBD2, each matching 5 bases. The V gene lost 0 bases and the J gene lost 0 bases, with 9 bases spanning the gap. CDR1 is SGDLS, CDR2 YYNGEE, per germline. This CDR3 has 16 amino acids.

In this sample, this clone turned up a few times. The genes are TRBV27 and TRBJ2-1; 11 bases are a match to TRBD2. Germline loops: CDR1 MNHEY, CDR2 SMNVEV (reference sequence). V gave up 1 base and J gave up 7 bases; unmatched junction bases: 9. The CDR3 is 17 amino acids. The CDR3 DNA follows: TGTGCCAGCAGTTTATGGAGTAGCGGGAGGGCCGGGAATGAGCAGTTCTTC. Translation gives CASSLWSSGRAGNEQFF.

This chain links TRBV5-1 with TRBJ1-2; no definite D call. V was pared by 4 bases and J by 4 bases, with 14 bases between. Germline V gives CDR1 SGHRS, CDR2 YFSETQ. There are 14 residues in the CDR3. The DNA for the CDR3 is TGCGCCAGCAGCACCGAGCCTTTCACCTATGGCTACACCTTC. It is translated as CASSTEPFTYGYTF.

The chain employs TRBV28 and TRBJ1-1; D possibly corresponds to TRBD1 (5 bases). V was cut by 5 bases and J by 5 bases, with 18 bases left in between. Per the germline V gene, CDR1 is MDHEN and CDR2 is SYDVKM. The CDR3 sequence is 15 residues long. Written as DNA, the CDR3 is TGTGCCAGCAGTCCCCGGTCGGACGGGGGGACTGAAGCTTTCTTT. This translates into CASSPRSDGGTEAFF.

About this clone: Additional DNA sequences in this sample encode the identical CDR3. The rearrangement links TRBV19 to TRBJ1-5, with D perhaps TRBD1 (6 bases). CDR3 length: 15 residues. Trimming shortened V by 0 bases and J by 3 bases, and 9 bases separated the two germline ends. The germline CDR1 and CDR2 sequences are LNHDA and SQIVND (reference sequence). This chain's CDR3 is CASSIDRGFNQPQHF. CDR3 nucleotide sequence: TGTGCCAGTAGTATAGACAGGGGTTTCAATCAGCCCCAGCATTTT.

This sequence joins TRBV4-1 and TRBJ1-2; TRBD1 agrees at 8 bases. Germline trimming cut 5 bases from V and 7 bases from J; bases unmatched to any gene: 9. Germline CDR1 is MGHRA and CDR2 is YSYEKL. This CDR3 has 14 residues. CDR3 loop: CASSDRGNQPGYTF. DNA for the CDR3: TGCGCCAGCAGCGACAGGGGAAATCAGCCTGGCTACACCTTC.

The rearrangement joins TRBV7-3 to TRBJ1-1; TRBD1 matches 7 bases. With V trimmed by 5 bases and J by 4 bases, 7 bases remained unmatched. The CDR3 length is 14 residues. Germline CDR1 reads SGHTA; CDR2 reads FQGTGA. The CDR3 protein is CASSTQGQSTEAFF. Here the CDR3 DNA reads TGTGCCAGCAGCACTCAGGGACAGAGCACTGAAGCTTTCTTT.

The rearrangement joins TRBV28 to TRBJ1-2, with D possibly being TRBD1 (5 bases). CDR3 length: 14 amino acids. Germline V gene lookup returns CDR1 MDHEN and CDR2 SYDVKM. Trimming removed 7 bases at V and 4 bases at J, with 16 bases between. The CDR3 is CASTEILRGYGYTF. The DNA for the CDR3 is TGTGCCAGCACCGAAATCTTGAGGGGCTATGGCTACACCTTC.

This clone was observed once. This sequence joins TRBV2 and TRBJ1-6; D remains unclear. The CDR3 is made up of 13 amino acids. V gave up 3 bases and J gave up 7 bases, with 7 bases separating them. Per the germline V gene, CDR1 is SNHLY and CDR2 is FYNNEI. CDR3 bases: TGTGCCAGCAGTGACAGGATGAATTCACCCCTCCACTTT. Translation: CASSDRMNSPLHF.

V and J are TRBV9 and TRBJ2-1, with TRBD1 identical over 11 bases. The CDR3 is 16 amino acids. Trimming removed 4 bases from V and 8 bases from J; junction bases left unmatched: 11. Per the germline V gene, CDR1 is SGDLS and CDR2 is YYNGEE. CDR3 DNA sequence: TGTGCCAGCAGCTCCCGGGGGGGACAGGGGGTTTATGAGCAGTTCTTC. Its translation is CASSSRGGQGVYEQFF.

Only one count was recorded for this clone. Other DNA sequences from this sample encode an identical CDR3 as well. The chain carries TRBV28 and TRBJ1-5; D unresolved. CDR1 is MDHEN and CDR2 is SYDVKM in the germline V gene. The CDR3 covers 11 residues. V was trimmed by 3 bases and J by 7 bases, leaving 4 bases between them. The CDR3 loop is CASSFGQPQHF. CDR3 DNA: TGTGCCAGCAGTTTTGGACAGCCCCAGCATTTT.

This clone was found a few times. The rearrangement uses TRBV7-2 and TRBJ1-5; TRBD1 aligns across 7 bases. The CDR3 sequence is 15 residues long. J was trimmed by 7 bases and V by 0 bases; bases with no gene match: 6. The V gene's germline CDR1 is SGHTA and CDR2 FQGNSA. The CDR3 region has the DNA TGTGCCAGCAGCTTAGCAGGGGGCGTTTTCCAGCCCCAGCATTTT. This sequence encodes CASSLAGGVFQPQHF.

The genes are TRBV20-1 and TRBJ1-1; D is possibly TRBD1 (5 bases). The CDR3 sequence is 12 residues long. Trimming took 3 bases from V and 1 from J, leaving 6 bases between them. Germline CDR1 reads DFQATT; CDR2 reads SNEGSKA (reference sequence). In DNA, the CDR3 is TGCAGTGCTAGTGGACAGAACACTGAAGCTTTCTTT. It encodes CSASGQNTEAFF.

The rearrangement joins TRBV29-1 to TRBJ2-6, with 9 bases that match TRBD2. This CDR3 is built from 16 residues. Germline V gives CDR1 SQVTM, CDR2 ANQGSEA. V gave up 4 bases and J gave up 1 base; unmatched junction bases: 5. The chain's CDR3 is CSVVSSGSSGANVLTF. The CDR3, as DNA: TGCAGCGTTGTGAGTAGCGGGAGTTCTGGGGCCAACGTCCTGACTTTC.

V gene TRBV5-1 combines with J gene TRBJ1-2; 8 nucleotides line up with TRBD1. V gave up 0 bases and J gave up 6 bases; unmatched junction bases: 7. The CDR3 runs to 15 residues. Looked up from germline, CDR1 is SGHRS and CDR2 is YFSETQ. The CDR3 DNA is TGCGCCAGCAGCTTGGTAACAGGGGGACTAGATGGCTACACCTTC. This gives the protein CASSLVTGGLDGYTF.

The chain combines TRBV19 with TRBJ2-1; 12 positions agree with TRBD2. The CDR3 covers 17 residues. Trimming took 1 base from V and 6 from J; bases not matched to a gene: 7. The germline V gene encodes CDR1 LNHDA and CDR2 SQIVND (reference sequence). CDR3 DNA: TGTGCCAGTAGTATAGGGGGGGGACTAGCGGGTTTCAATGAGCAGTTCTTC. The encoded protein is CASSIGGGLAGFNEQFF.

This clone was counted a few times. The chain has TRBV19 and TRBJ1-1; 8 nucleotides line up with TRBD1. The CDR3 totals 14 residues. V was clipped by 3 bases and J by 7 bases; unmatched bases: 7. Per germline, CDR1 LNHDA and CDR2 SQIVND (reference sequence). The CDR3 protein is CASSIYRGEGEAFF. The CDR3 bases are TGTGCCAGTAGTATCTACAGGGGGGAGGGTGAAGCTTTCTTT.

This clone was counted a single time. The chain combines TRBV11-3 with TRBJ2-1; 8 nucleotides align to TRBD1. Losses at the gene ends were 10 bases for V and 1 base for J; bases not matched to a gene: 9. The germline CDR1 and CDR2 sequences are SGHNT and YENEEA. The CDR3 consists of 15 residues. The CDR3 nucleotides read TGTGCCACCAACCCCGGGACAGGTTCCTACAATGAGCAGTTCTTC. Amino acid sequence: CATNPGTGSYNEQFF.